These 18 T cell receptor beta chains came from one sample sequenced in a study of Ad26.COV2.S vaccination and SARS-CoV-2 variants. Documented treatment: around 19 received Ad26.COV2.S at low or high dose, single or two shots; several received placebo; per-sample allocation not given. The investigators took samples on day 63 after the first vaccine or placebo injection. Libraries were prepared by immunoSEQ multiplex PCR; TCRdb keeps only in-frame clonotypes and omits some of them. The sample yields 320,000 or so clones, roughly nine tenths seen once. The specimen comprised peripheral blood, sampled in a trial of Ad26.COV2.S vaccine versus placebo. All receptors derive from a person between 18 and 59 years old who received the Ad26.COV2.S COVID-19 vaccine or a placebo.

The rearrangement uses TRBV6-5 and TRBJ1-4, with 10 bases matching TRBD1. The CDR3 extends over 14 amino acids. V lost 5 bases and J lost 8; bases outside the gene matches: 5. Germline V gene data show CDR1 as MNHEY and CDR2 as SVGAGI. The CDR3 loop reads CASSHDRGLEKLFF. CDR3 DNA: TGTGCCAGCAGTCACGACAGGGGGCTGGAAAAACTGTTTTTT.

This clone was found a few times. The chain joins TRBV13 to TRBJ1-2, with a possible D match to TRBD1 (6 bases). Germline lookup yields CDR1 PRHDT and CDR2 FYEKMQ (reference sequence). Trimming pared 2 bases from V and 8 bases from J, leaving 24 bases between. There are 17 residues in the CDR3. The CDR3 nucleotides read TGTGCCAGCAGCTTATTTCGAGCGGGGGACATTATGGGAGGCTACACCTTC. Protein sequence: CASSLFRAGDIMGGYTF.

This clone was picked up a small number of times. The chain has TRBV7-9 and TRBJ1-1; D remains unclear. Trimming left V 5 bases short and J 1 base short, with 8 bases between. Germline V CDR1 and CDR2: SEHNR, FQNEAQ (reference sequence). This CDR3 has 13 amino acids. CDR3 in amino acids: CASSTGGNTEAFF. The CDR3 nucleotides are TGTGCCAGCAGCACCGGTGGGAACACTGAAGCTTTCTTT.

The J gene is TRBJ1-4, the V gene TRBV7-2, with D unresolved. The CDR3 covers 17 residues. V was pared by 0 bases and J by 0 bases, with 11 bases between. Germline assignment: CDR1 SGHTA and CDR2 FQGNSA. CDR3 residues: CASSLAKRISTNEKLFF. DNA for the CDR3: TGTGCCAGCAGCTTAGCGAAGCGCATCTCAACTAATGAAAAACTGTTTTTT. Full variable domain (outside the CDR3, taken from reference TRBV7-2 and TRBJ1-4): GAGVSQSPSNKVTEKGKDVELRCDPISGHTALYWYRQSLGQGLEFLIYFQGNSAPDKSGLPSDRFSAERTGGSVSTLTIQRTQQEDSAVYLCASSLAKRISTNEKLFFGSGTQLSVL.

The V and J genes are TRBV27 and TRBJ1-1, with D perhaps TRBD1 (5 bases). The V end was cut by 6 bases, the J end by 1 base, with 15 bases between. This CDR3 contains 15 residues. Germline V gene lookup returns CDR1 MNHEY and CDR2 SMNVEV (reference sequence). CDR3 amino acids: CASRLWAGKNTEAFF. For the CDR3, the DNA is TGTGCCAGCAGACTTTGGGCAGGGAAGAACACTGAAGCTTTCTTT.

This chain links TRBV19 with TRBJ2-1, with D unresolved. This CDR3 contains 15 residues. Trimming took off 7 bases at V and 5 bases at J, with 18 bases between the two ends. Germline CDR1 LNHDA, CDR2 SQIVND (reference sequence). CDR3: CASTHRELLNNEQFF. The CDR3 coding sequence is TGTGCCAGTACCCATAGAGAACTACTGAACAATGAGCAGTTCTTC.

This chain joins TRBV11-2 and TRBJ2-5, with TRBD2 matching over 14 bases. From germline, CDR1 is SGHAT and CDR2 FQNNGV. V lost 2 bases and J lost 5; bases outside the gene matches: 7. The CDR3 has 17 residues. CDR3 amino acids: CASSLLRGTSGSETQYF. The CDR3 bases are TGTGCCAGCAGCTTACTTAGGGGGACTAGCGGGAGTGAGACCCAGTACTTC.

This chain connects TRBV6-5 to TRBJ1-1, with TRBD1 as a possible D gene (6 bases). The CDR3 sequence is 14 residues long. The V gene's germline CDR1 is MNHEY and CDR2 SVGAGI. Trimming cost V 6 bases and J 1 base, with 12 bases left between them. CDR3 protein: CASSLKTGNTEAFF. The CDR3 DNA follows: TGTGCCAGCAGCCTGAAGACAGGGAACACTGAAGCTTTCTTT.

In its sample, this clone was seen once. The chain is built from TRBV7-3 and TRBJ2-2; 9 positions match TRBD1. This CDR3 comprises 14 residues. The V gene end was trimmed by 6 bases and the J gene end by 5 bases; junction bases not matched to a gene: 4. Looked up from germline, CDR1 is SGHTA and CDR2 is FQGTGA. CDR3 sequence (DNA): TGTGCCAGCAGACAGGGGGCGCAGACCGGGGAGCTGTTTTTT. Its protein is CASRQGAQTGELFF.

This clone was observed once. The chain uses TRBV2 and TRBJ2-7; tentative D call: TRBD2 (5 bases). This CDR3 has 16 residues. The germline gives CDR1 SNHLY, CDR2 FYNNEI. V shed 0 bases and J shed 0 bases, with 12 bases lying between them. The CDR3 nucleotides are TGTGCCAGCAGTGAAGCCGAGGGCGAGAGCTCCTACGAGCAGTACGTC. This encodes CASSEAEGESSYEQYV.

CDR3 coding DNA: TGCGCCAGCAGCCAACACAACAGAGTTTGGGACAATGAGCAGTTCTTC. Amino acids: CASSQHNRVWDNEQFF. This sequence joins TRBV4-1 and TRBJ2-1; D not resolved. There are 16 residues in the CDR3. The V gene's germline CDR1 is MGHRA and CDR2 YSYEKL. V gave up 2 bases and J gave up 5 bases, with 16 bases separating them.

This clone appeared once. The rearrangement joins TRBV7-9 to TRBJ2-1; the D gene is possibly TRBD1 (6 bases). Trimming took 3 bases from V and 6 from J, leaving 15 bases between them. This CDR3 has 15 residues. Germline values: CDR1 SEHNR, CDR2 FQNEAQ (reference sequence). Here the CDR3 DNA reads TGTGCCAGCAGCTTGGCACAGGGCAGCAGCAATGAGCAGTTCTTC. It codes for CASSLAQGSSNEQFF.

This clone was counted between two and nine times. J is TRBJ1-1 and V is TRBV7-2, with a possible D match to TRBD1 (6 bases). The CDR3 has 14 amino acids. V lost 5 bases and J lost 6, with 16 bases in between. The germline V gene has CDR1 SGHTA and CDR2 FQGNSA. The DNA of the CDR3 is TGTGCCAGCAGCACAGGGCTTCAATCTCCTGAAGCTTTCTTT. Amino acids: CASSTGLQSPEAFF. The whole variable domain, remainder taken from reference TRBV7-2 and TRBJ1-1, is GAGVSQSPSNKVTEKGKDVELRCDPISGHTALYWYRQSLGQGLEFLIYFQGNSAPDKSGLPSDRFSAERTGGSVSTLTIQRTQQEDSAVYLCASSTGLQSPEAFFGQGTRLTVV.

This chain joins TRBV12-5 and TRBJ2-7; no clear D gene. Trimming left V 0 bases short and J 5 bases short, with 5 bases between. This CDR3 spans 12 amino acids. Germline loops: CDR1 LGHNT, CDR2 FRNRAP. CDR3 DNA: TGTGCTAGTGGTTTGGTAAGGCACGAGCAGTACTTC. Translating gives CASGLVRHEQYF.

This clone came up once. The chain couples TRBV7-8 to TRBJ2-1; 7 nucleotides agree with TRBD1. CDR3 size: 13 residues. Germline V gives CDR1 SGHVS, CDR2 FQNEAQ. The junction had 6 bases not matched to a gene; V was cut back by 3 bases and J by 10 bases. Here the CDR3 DNA reads TGTGCCAGCAGCTTCCCAGGGGGTAGAGAGCAGTTCTTC. Protein sequence: CASSFPGGREQFF.

The chain has TRBV6-5 and TRBJ1-2, with 7 positions matching TRBD1. The CDR3 contains 13 residues. After removal of 8 bases from V and 7 bases from J, the junction contained 10 bases not matched to a gene. The germline V gene has CDR1 MNHEY and CDR2 SVGAGI. The CDR3 DNA sequence: TGTGCCAGCCGCCCGACAGGGATGGGTGGCTACACCTTC. Protein product: CASRPTGMGGYTF.

The chain uses TRBV6-6 and TRBJ2-1, with TRBD2 matching 11 bases. V lost 2 bases, J lost 2 bases, and 2 bases stayed unmatched. CDR1 and CDR2 (germline): MNHNY, SVGAGI (reference sequence). The length of the CDR3 is 16 residues. The CDR3, as DNA: TGTGCCAGCAGTTACACTAGCGGGGGTCCCTACAATGAGCAGTTCTTC. Protein product: CASSYTSGGPYNEQFF.

J is TRBJ1-1 and V is TRBV7-8; the D is unclear. The CDR3 has 15 residues. V was trimmed by 5 bases and J by 1 base, leaving 14 bases between them. CDR1 SGHVS and CDR2 FQNEAQ come from the germline V gene. The CDR3 region is CASSPTPDGNTEAFF. The CDR3 region has the DNA TGTGCCAGCAGCCCTACCCCGGACGGGAACACTGAAGCTTTCTTT.